These 15 T cell receptor beta chains share one sample of origin, sequenced in a study of regulatory T cells in long-lasting Graves disease. The time point: persistent/refractory GD, antithyroid drugs over 5 years with positive TRAb. The TCR library used RNA extracted from PBMCs. Investigators prepared the TCR beta libraries by applying iRepertoire HTBI primers and Arm-PCR of CDR3 regions. TCRdb ran MiXCR on the multiplex PCR reads and lists one entry per CDR3 protein. The repertoire holds hundreds of thousands of distinct CDR3 sequences, with less than 25% as singletons. This sample comprised peripheral blood mononuclear cells (PBMCs), obtained when the disease was refractory, from a patient treated with antithyroid drugs. All receptors derive from a female donor with Graves disease.

The genes are TRBV28 and TRBJ2-7; 8 bases agree with TRBD2. CDR3 length equals 14 residues. In germline, CDR1 is MDHEN, CDR2 SYDVKM. J lost 5 bases, V lost 6 bases, and 9 bases had no gene match. The CDR3 DNA reads as TGTGCCAGCAGCCGAATCGGTAGCGGGGACGAGCAGTACTTC. This encodes CASSRIGSGDEQYF.

This clonotype occurred many times. V is TRBV27 and J is TRBJ1-1; D possibly corresponds to TRBD1 (6 bases). Deletions cut 4 bases from V and 4 bases from J, with 22 bases between. The CDR3 runs to 17 residues. Looked up from germline, CDR1 is MNHEY and CDR2 is SMNVEV (reference sequence). The CDR3 here is CASSSQIHRARGTEAFF. The CDR3 nucleotides are TGTGCCAGCAGTTCCCAAATTCACAGGGCCCGAGGCACTGAAGCTTTCTTT.

This clonotype was observed many times. The CDR3 loop reads CASTMIDGQPQHF. The CDR3 DNA reads as TGTGCCAGCACCATGATAGACGGTCAGCCCCAGCATTTT. V and J are TRBV28 and TRBJ1-5; D unclear. Looked up from germline, CDR1 is MDHEN and CDR2 is SYDVKM. The CDR3 is made up of 13 amino acids. The germline V and J ends were trimmed by 7 bases and 6 bases, with 13 bases remaining between them.

This clonotype was seen many times. The chain is built from TRBV12-3 or TRBV12-4 and TRBJ1-5, with TRBD1 as a possible D gene (5 bases). Trimming removed 4 bases at V and 2 bases at J, with 6 bases between. The CDR3 has 13 residues. The CDR3 DNA sequence: TGTGCCAGCAGTTACAGGCGCAATCAGCCCCAGCATTTT. It specifies CASSYRRNQPQHF.

This clonotype appeared many times. The rearrangement uses TRBV6-1 and TRBJ2-7, with 7 bases identical to TRBD1. The CDR3 is 14 residues long. Germline V gene lookup returns CDR1 MNHNS and CDR2 SASEGT. Losses at the gene ends were 6 bases for V and 3 bases for J; bases not matched to a gene: 8. CDR3 region: CASRPKNRGYEQYF. The CDR3 DNA follows: TGTGCCAGCAGACCAAAGAACAGGGGCTACGAGCAGTACTTC.

The table lists this clonotype with many counts. This chain connects TRBV24-1 to TRBJ2-5, with D maybe TRBD2 (6 bases). With 4 bases removed from V and 4 bases from J, the gap between germline ends came to 15 bases. This CDR3 has 15 residues. The germline gives CDR1 KGHDR, CDR2 SFDVKD. The DNA of the CDR3 is TGTGCCACCAGTGACCCCCGACTAGTACGAGAGACCCAGTACTTC. As protein: CATSDPRLVRETQYF.

This clonotype came up many times. A read error may produce the germline difference seen at one junction end. The chain uses TRBV6-1 and TRBJ1-6; 8 nucleotides align to TRBD1. This CDR3 is built from 15 residues. The V gene's germline CDR1 is MNHNS and CDR2 SASEGT. This CDR3 reads CTSRNPGQDNSPLHF. For the CDR3, the DNA is TGTACCAGCAGGAATCCGGGACAGGATAATTCACCCCTCCACTTT.

Of note for this clonotype: A single base separates this from a much larger clone, so it may be a read error. The chain combines TRBV18 with TRBJ1-1; no reliable D call. V was shortened by 8 bases and J by 0 bases, with 4 bases between the two germline ends. The CDR3 is made up of 11 amino acids. Germline V CDR1 and CDR2: KGHSH, LQKENI. In DNA, the CDR3 is TGTGCCAGCGACATGAACACTGAAGCTTTCTTT. Encoded protein: CASDMNTEAFF.

With respect to this clonotype: Given a much more abundant clone one base away, this may be a read error. The rearrangement uses TRBV28 and TRBJ2-4, with 7 bases identical to TRBD1. The ends lost 5 bases at V and 5 bases at J; junction bases unmatched: 6. CDR1 and CDR2 (germline): MDHEN, SYDVKM. CDR3 length: 14 amino acids. The CDR3 nucleotides are TGTGCCAGCAGTCCCCGGGACAGCCAAAACATTCAGTACTTC. Its translation: CASSPRDSQNIQYF.

This clonotype has a count of ten or more. The genes are TRBV28 and TRBJ2-7; D is unresolved. V was trimmed by 3 bases and J by 3 bases, leaving 9 bases between them. CDR3 size: 13 residues. Germline lookup yields CDR1 MDHEN and CDR2 SYDVKM. The CDR3 region is CASSLDLLYEQYF. As DNA, the CDR3 is TGTGCCAGCAGTTTGGATCTCCTCTACGAGCAGTACTTC.

In this sample, this clonotype turned up many times. The V and J genes are TRBV11-2 and TRBJ2-7; maybe TRBD1 (5 bases). Germline CDR1 SGHAT, CDR2 FQNNGV. V lost 5 bases, J lost 7 bases, and 18 bases lay in between. The CDR3 is made up of 14 amino acids. CDR3 DNA sequence: TGTGCCAGCAGCCAGGGAATTATAAGGGGAGAGCAGTACTTC. Protein product: CASSQGIIRGEQYF.

This clonotype came up many times. V gene TRBV11-1 combines with J gene TRBJ2-5; perhaps TRBD2 as D (5 bases). Germline CDR1 SGHAT, CDR2 FQDESV (reference sequence). V lost 1 base and J 4 bases, leaving 13 bases between the germline ends. The CDR3 consists of 15 residues. As DNA, the CDR3 is TGTGCCAGCAGCTTAGATCCGGGAAGACTAGAGACCCAGTACTTC. It encodes CASSLDPGRLETQYF.

There are a few counts of this clonotype. A much larger clone lies one base from this, so it may be a read error. This sequence joins TRBV28 and TRBJ2-7; no definite D call. Germline V gene lookup returns CDR1 MDHEN and CDR2 SYDVKM. There are 12 residues in the CDR3. V was clipped by 6 bases and J by 6 bases, with 12 bases between them. As DNA, the CDR3 is TGTGCCAGCAGCAGCTCGAGTGGCGAGCAGTACTTC. Amino acid sequence: CASSSSSGEQYF.

In its sample, this clonotype was seen many times. The V and J genes are TRBV12-3 or TRBV12-4 and TRBJ2-5; D call uncertain. The CDR3 is 15 residues long. Trimming took 3 bases from V and 5 from J, leaving 16 bases between them. The CDR3 reads CASSLRPGKSETQYF. The CDR3 coding sequence is TGTGCCAGCAGTTTGCGGCCGGGCAAGTCGGAGACCCAGTACTTC.

The DNA of the CDR3 is TGTGCCAGCAGTGGTCCCGGCGGCAATCAGCCCCAGCATTTT. It translates to CASSGPGGNQPQHF. The gene calls are TRBV2 and TRBJ1-5; D remains unclear. The CDR3 is made up of 14 amino acids. Per the germline V gene, CDR1 is SNHLY and CDR2 is FYNNEI. V was clipped by 4 bases and J by 2 bases, with 9 bases between them.